This TCR beta chain derives from a study of T cells in Graves' hyperthyroidism and ophthalmopathy. Study-wide results and caveats: Most clonotypes expanded in the thyroid (above 0.001) were also present in blood.

Authors of the study amplified TCR beta CDR3 regions from RNA transcripts. RT-PCR in the first round (using the HTBI primer set) targeted the TCR CDR3. TCRdb analysed the multiplex PCR reads with MiXCR anew, one entry per CDR3 protein. This table holds some 200,000 distinct CDR3 sequences, roughly 17% found once. To note about this clonotype: What it binds is not known.

J was trimmed by 5 bases and V by 4 bases; bases with no gene match: 6. This CDR3 is 13 amino acids long. Germline CDR1 DFQATT, CDR2 SNEGSKA (reference sequence). V and J are TRBV20-1 and TRBJ2-5, with TRBD2 matching over 8 bases. The sample consisted of blood. The receptor was derived from a man aged 50 to 60 with Graves' hyperthyroidism. As DNA, the CDR3 is TGCAGTGCTAAATGGACTAGCCGCGAGACCCAGTACTTC. Its protein product is CSAKWTSRETQYF.